What follows are 32 T cell receptor beta chains derived from one specimen sequenced in a study of blood T cell repertoires in COVID-19. Libraries were prepared by immunoSEQ multiplex PCR; TCRdb keeps only in-frame clonotypes and omits some of them. Among around 70,000 clones listed, roughly 80% were seen once. Sequencing was carried out using peripheral blood. Every receptor here comes from a man aged 55 to 70 with acute or convalescent COVID-19.

This clone has only a few counts. This rearrangement joins TRBV19 to TRBJ1-2; 9 bases agree with TRBD1. The V gene's germline CDR1 is LNHDA and CDR2 SQIVND (reference sequence). The ends lost 5 bases at V and 2 bases at J; junction bases unmatched: 6. The CDR3 has 15 amino acids. The CDR3 spells CASSPPGTGNYGYTF. CDR3 DNA sequence: TGTGCCAGTAGTCCCCCCGGGACAGGGAACTATGGCTACACCTTC. The full variable domain, in which reference TRBV19 and TRBJ1-2 provide the parts outside the CDR3, is DGGITQSPKYLFRKEGQNVTLSCEQNLNHDAMYWYRQDPGQGLRLIYYSQIVNDFQKGDIAEGYSVSREKKESFPLTVTSAQKNPTAFYLCASSPPGTGNYGYTFGSGTRLTVV.

This chain joins TRBV25-1 and TRBJ1-2; D not certain. Germline V gene sequence: CDR1 MGHDK, CDR2 SYGVNS. This CDR3 spans 13 amino acids. V was pared by 4 bases and J by 8 bases, with 14 bases between. The CDR3 sequence: CASSVIGRGGYTF. CDR3 DNA: TGTGCCAGCAGTGTTATAGGCCGGGGAGGCTACACCTTC.

This chain links TRBV19 with TRBJ1-2; the D gene is possibly TRBD1 (6 bases). Germline V CDR1 and CDR2: LNHDA, SQIVND (reference sequence). This CDR3 has 14 residues. V was clipped by 3 bases and J by 6 bases, with 14 bases between them. Written as DNA, the CDR3 is TGTGCCAGTAGTATCCTTGGACAGTCCCATGGCTACACCTTC. Translated, it gives CASSILGQSHGYTF.

The rearrangement uses TRBV5-6 and TRBJ1-1; weak D call: TRBD1 (6 bases). This CDR3 region has 15 residues. The V and J ends lost 1 base and 7 bases respectively, with 17 bases between them. CDR1 and CDR2 (germline): SGHDT, YYEEEE. This CDR3 is CASSLIGGAEDEAFF. CDR3 in DNA: TGTGCCAGCAGCTTGATCGGGGGGGCTGAGGATGAAGCTTTCTTT.

The genes are TRBV5-1 and TRBJ1-5, with TRBD1 identical over 10 bases. Germline-derived CDR1 and CDR2 are SGHRS and YFSETQ. With 4 bases clipped from V and 7 bases from J, the junction kept 8 bases outside the gene matches. The CDR3 covers 15 residues. For the CDR3, the DNA is TGCGCCAGCAGCGAGGGGACAGGGGTAATCCAGCCCCAGCATTTT. Its protein product is CASSEGTGVIQPQHF.

The rearrangement links TRBV5-8 to TRBJ2-1; tentatively, D is TRBD1 (6 bases). This CDR3 region has 12 residues. V lost 5 bases and J lost 9, with 12 bases in between. The germline V gene has CDR1 SGHTS and CDR2 YDEGEE. The CDR3 sequence: CASSRTGFEQFF. DNA for the CDR3: TGTGCCAGCAGTCGAACAGGGTTTGAGCAGTTCTTC.

The chain combines TRBV2 with TRBJ2-7; 8 bases match TRBD1. V gave up 6 bases and J gave up 5 bases; unmatched junction bases: 6. CDR3 length: 13 amino acids. From germline, CDR1 is SNHLY and CDR2 FYNNEI. The DNA for the CDR3 is TGTGCCAGCAGACCTACAGGGGGGAACGAGCAGTACTTC. Translating gives CASRPTGGNEQYF.

The chain carries TRBV5-1 and TRBJ1-3; the D is unclear. Trimming left V 0 bases short and J 0 bases short, with 13 bases between. CDR1 and CDR2 from the germline V gene are SGHRS and YFSETQ. The CDR3 covers 17 residues. This CDR3 reads CASSLARSSPSGNTIYF. The DNA of the CDR3 is TGCGCCAGCAGCTTGGCGAGATCATCTCCCTCTGGAAACACCATATATTTT.

The gene calls are TRBV11-2 and TRBJ2-2, with D unresolved. V lost 3 bases and J lost 1, with 6 bases in between. The CDR3 runs to 14 residues. Germline CDR1 SGHAT, CDR2 FQNNGV. The CDR3 nucleotides read TGTGCCAGCAGCTTGTTTCTGAACACCGGGGAGCTGTTTTTT. Protein: CASSLFLNTGELFF.

The gene calls are TRBV7-9 and TRBJ1-1; maybe TRBD1 (6 bases). Per germline, CDR1 SEHNR and CDR2 FQNEAQ (reference sequence). The V gene lost 6 bases and the J gene lost 6 bases, with 14 bases spanning the gap. This CDR3 spans 13 amino acids. CDR3 sequence: CASRQTGSAEAFF. In DNA form, the CDR3 reads TGTGCCAGCAGGCAAACAGGGTCGGCTGAAGCTTTCTTT.

The chain carries TRBV6-2 or TRBV6-3 and TRBJ2-5, with 9 bases that match TRBD2. Germline CDR1 and CDR2: MNHEY and SVGEGT. CDR3 length: 15 amino acids. V shed 5 bases and J 2 bases; nucleotides not matched to a gene: 6. CDR3 region: CASSTIAGVQETQYF. CDR3 sequence (DNA): TGTGCCAGCAGTACGATAGCGGGAGTTCAAGAGACCCAGTACTTC.

The chain carries TRBV3-1 (or the pseudogene TRBV3-2) and TRBJ1-1, with D possibly being TRBD1 (5 bases). CDR1 and CDR2 from the germline V gene are LGHDT and YNNKEL (reference sequence). This CDR3 is 14 amino acids long. Trimming shortened V by 4 bases and J by 1 base, and 10 bases separated the two germline ends. Written as DNA, the CDR3 is TGTGCCAGCAGCCGGTCGGGGGGGAACACTGAAGCTTTCTTT. Residues: CASSRSGGNTEAFF.

The chain links TRBV3-1 (or the pseudogene TRBV3-2) to TRBJ2-1; 10 bases map to TRBD2. CDR3 length equals 18 residues. Losses at the gene ends were 0 bases for V and 1 base for J; bases not matched to a gene: 6. Germline values: CDR1 LGHDT, CDR2 YNNKEL (reference sequence). The CDR3 here is CASSQDRASGGSYNEQFF. In DNA, the CDR3 is TGTGCCAGCAGCCAAGATCGGGCTAGCGGGGGTTCCTACAATGAGCAGTTCTTC.

This chain uses TRBV6-5 with TRBJ2-7; D remains ambiguous. CDR1 is MNHEY, CDR2 SVGAGI, per germline. The CDR3 has 14 residues. V lost 0 bases and J 2 bases, leaving 8 bases between the germline ends. In DNA form, the CDR3 reads TGTGCCAGCAGTTACTCGACATTTACCTACGAGCAGTACTTC. This gives the protein CASSYSTFTYEQYF.

This chain uses TRBV2 with TRBJ2-3, with TRBD2 matching 7 bases. This CDR3 is built from 14 residues. CDR1 is SNHLY, CDR2 FYNNEI, per germline. J gave up 1 base and V 3 bases, and 1 base lay outside the gene matches. CDR3 loop: CASSETSRTDTQYF. The CDR3 DNA sequence: TGTGCCAGCAGTGAGACTAGCCGCACAGATACGCAGTATTTT.

This chain connects TRBV5-4 to TRBJ2-2, with a weak D call TRBD1 (6 bases). V shed 2 bases and J shed 1 base, with 18 bases lying between them. The CDR3 loop spans 18 amino acids. CDR1 SGHNT and CDR2 YYREEE come from the germline V gene (reference sequence). CDR3 sequence (DNA): TGTGCCAGCAGCTTAGGGAGCAGGACAGAAAAGAACACCGGGGAGCTGTTTTTT. As protein: CASSLGSRTEKNTGELFF.

The chain carries TRBV10-3 and TRBJ1-1; D is possibly TRBD1 (6 bases). CDR1 and CDR2 (germline): ENHRY, SYGVKD. V was pared by 3 bases and J by 6 bases, with 11 bases between. The CDR3 totals 13 residues. The CDR3 sequence: CAISDPDRPEAFF. The CDR3, as DNA: TGTGCCATCAGTGACCCCGACAGGCCTGAAGCTTTCTTT.

The chain recombines TRBV24-1 with TRBJ2-2, with D perhaps TRBD2 (5 bases). CDR1 is KGHDR, CDR2 SFDVKD, per germline. The CDR3 is made up of 15 amino acids. The V gene lost 4 bases and the J gene lost 2 bases, with 10 bases spanning the gap. The CDR3 loop reads CATSDPSGNTGELFF. CDR3 sequence (DNA): TGTGCCACCAGTGACCCGAGCGGCAACACCGGGGAGCTGTTTTTT.

The chain couples TRBV15 to TRBJ2-5, with unresolved D. Trimming stripped 0 bases from V and 3 bases from J, with 11 bases between. The CDR3 is 15 amino acids. Germline V gene data show CDR1 as LNHNV and CDR2 as YYDKDF (reference sequence). CDR3 sequence (DNA): TGTGCCACCAGCAGAGATTTTGGAGCAAAAGAGACCCAGTACTTC. Its translation: CATSRDFGAKETQYF.

The chain links TRBV7-8 to TRBJ1-1; no clear D gene. The CDR3 spans 12 residues. Germline V gene sequence: CDR1 SGHVS, CDR2 FQNEAQ. Trimming stripped 5 bases from V and 9 bases from J, with 13 bases between. CDR3 region: CASSPTGGQAFF. The CDR3 nucleotides are TGTGCCAGCAGCCCCACGGGAGGGCAAGCTTTCTTT.

J is TRBJ1-2 and V is TRBV30; 9 nucleotides agree with TRBD1. CDR3 length equals 12 residues. From germline, CDR1 is GTSNPN and CDR2 SVGIG (reference sequence). Trimming at V came to 3 bases and at J to 7 bases, leaving 3 bases not matched to a gene. As DNA, the CDR3 is TGTGCCTGGAGGGGACAGGGCGGTGGCTACACCTTC. Amino acids: CAWRGQGGGYTF.

The chain links TRBV5-5 to TRBJ2-2; TRBD2 might be the D (5 bases). The ends were cut back, 1 base at V and 6 bases at J, with 10 bases in the middle. The germline gives CDR1 SGHKS, CDR2 YYEKEE (reference sequence). The CDR3 is made up of 14 amino acids. CDR3: CASSLSGIAGELFF. Here the CDR3 DNA reads TGTGCCAGCAGCTTGTCGGGGATCGCCGGGGAGCTGTTTTTT.

The V gene is TRBV7-2, the J gene TRBJ1-3; tentative D call: TRBD1 (5 bases). Germline V gene data show CDR1 as SGHTA and CDR2 as FQGNSA. The CDR3 runs 14 residues. With 2 bases removed from V and 4 bases from J, the gap between germline ends came to 9 bases. CDR3 sequence (DNA): TGTGCCAGCAGCTTAACTACAGGAGGAAACACCATATATTTT. This encodes CASSLTTGGNTIYF. The full variable domain, in which reference TRBV7-2 and TRBJ1-3 provide the parts outside the CDR3, is GAGVSQSPSNKVTEKGKDVELRCDPISGHTALYWYRQSLGQGLEFLIYFQGNSAPDKSGLPSDRFSAERTGGSVSTLTIQRTQQEDSAVYLCASSLTTGGNTIYFGEGSWLTVV.

This chain uses TRBV7-2 with TRBJ2-2; D unresolved. CDR3 size: 14 residues. Trimming took 3 bases from V and 1 from J, leaving 6 bases between them. Per germline, CDR1 SGHTA and CDR2 FQGNSA. The CDR3 coding sequence is TGTGCCAGCAGCTTCCAAAAGAACACCGGGGAGCTGTTTTTT. Protein sequence: CASSFQKNTGELFF.

This chain links TRBV6-2 or TRBV6-3 with TRBJ2-2, with unresolved D. The CDR3 covers 13 residues. Germline V gene sequence: CDR1 MNHEY, CDR2 SVGEGT. V was clipped by 5 bases and J by 1 base, with 5 bases between them. The chain's CDR3 is CASSLGNTGELFF. DNA for the CDR3: TGTGCCAGCAGTCTAGGGAACACCGGGGAGCTGTTTTTT.

The J gene is TRBJ2-1, the V gene TRBV7-2; 9 positions match TRBD1. With 8 bases clipped from V and 8 bases from J, the junction kept 10 bases outside the gene matches. Germline CDR1 SGHTA, CDR2 FQGNSA. The CDR3 has 14 amino acids. The CDR3 bases are TGTGCCAGCCAGGGGGACAGGGTTCGGTATGAGCAGTTCTTC. It is translated as CASQGDRVRYEQFF.

The chain recombines TRBV5-5 with TRBJ1-1; 7 nucleotides line up with TRBD1. The germline V gene has CDR1 SGHKS and CDR2 YYEKEE (reference sequence). The CDR3 has 14 amino acids. V was pared by 1 base and J by 7 bases, with 7 bases of the junction left unmatched. The CDR3 protein is CASSLLQGKDEAFF. Written as DNA, the CDR3 is TGTGCCAGCAGCTTGTTACAGGGGAAAGATGAAGCTTTCTTT. The variable domain in full, with the rest retrieved from reference TRBV5-5 and TRBJ1-1, is DAGVTQSPTHLIKTRGQQVTLRCSPISGHKSVSWYQQVLGQGPQFIFQYYEKEERGRGNFPDRFSARQFPNYSSELNVNALLLGDSALYLCASSLLQGKDEAFFGQGTRLTVV.

This clone was seen only once. The rearrangement links TRBV6-1 to TRBJ1-6, with 8 bases that match TRBD1. V gave up 2 bases and J gave up 0 bases; unmatched junction bases: 6. CDR1 and CDR2 from the germline V gene are MNHNS and SASEGT. The length of the CDR3 is 18 residues. Here the CDR3 DNA reads TGTGCCAGCAGTGAATTTTCCACAGGGGGCTCCTATAATTCACCCCTCCACTTT. Residues: CASSEFSTGGSYNSPLHF.

The chain uses TRBV27 and TRBJ1-5; 12 bases match TRBD1. This CDR3 is built from 18 residues. Germline assignment: CDR1 MNHEY and CDR2 SMNVEV (reference sequence). V was pared by 5 bases and J by 6 bases, with 14 bases of the junction left unmatched. DNA for the CDR3: TGTGCCAGCAGTAAGCTCGGGACAGGGGGCAAAGAAGGTCAGCCCCAGCATTTT. Amino acid sequence: CASSKLGTGGKEGQPQHF.

This clone occurred a few times. V usage is TRBV7-2 and J usage is TRBJ2-1; D is uncertain. CDR3 size: 14 residues. In germline, CDR1 is SGHTA, CDR2 FQGNSA. Trimming shortened V by 1 base and J by 5 bases, and 9 bases separated the two germline ends. The CDR3 DNA is TGTGCCAGCAGCTTAGGGGCGTGGGACAATGAGCAGTTCTTC. Protein: CASSLGAWDNEQFF.

This clone was picked up one time. The chain carries TRBV27 and TRBJ1-4; TRBD1 agrees at 7 bases. In germline, CDR1 is MNHEY, CDR2 SMNVEV (reference sequence). This CDR3 has 17 amino acids. With 5 bases clipped from V and 8 bases from J, the junction kept 17 bases outside the gene matches. This CDR3 reads CASSRIPLGQRGEKLFF. As DNA, the CDR3 is TGTGCCAGCAGTCGAATACCCCTGGGACAGAGAGGAGAAAAACTGTTTTTT.

The V gene is TRBV6-5, the J gene TRBJ2-3; 8 bases match TRBD2. Per germline, CDR1 MNHEY and CDR2 SVGAGI. The CDR3 sequence is 14 residues long. V was clipped by 6 bases and J by 1 base; unmatched bases: 3. The CDR3 protein is CASRPRGGTDTQYF. The CDR3 DNA is TGTGCCAGCAGACCGCGGGGGGGCACAGATACGCAGTATTTT.